This entry lists 16 T cell receptor beta chains sequenced from one sample in a study of T cells in Graves' hyperthyroidism and ophthalmopathy (dated by TCRdb to 2018 to 2020). The receptor library was made with multiplex PCR. Sequencing took place on an Illumina HiSeq 2000. The TCR beta CDR3 regions were amplified from RNA transcripts. For the first round of RT-PCR on the TCR CDR3, the HTBI primer set was used together with the Qiagen OneStep RT-PCR kit. The public reads were run again by TCRdb, first through fastp at Q25 and then through MiXCR, and only productive beta chains were kept. Every distinct CDR3 protein forms one entry, paired with its most common genes and DNA. This sample lists 500,000 or so distinct CDR3 sequences; about 15% were detected once. Of the sample, less than 30% is held by the ten largest clones. The material sequenced was blood. The receptors shown here come from a woman in her twenties or thirties with Graves' ophthalmopathy.

Many counts were recorded for this clonotype. The J gene is TRBJ1-4, the V gene TRBV5-1; possibly TRBD1 for D (5 bases). CDR3 size: 17 residues. The germline V gene encodes CDR1 SGHRS and CDR2 YFSETQ. V was cut by 4 bases and J by 8 bases, with 24 bases left in between. CDR3 residues: CASSPGRAGPIPEKLFF. The CDR3 DNA reads TGCGCCAGCAGCCCTGGACGTGCAGGGCCGATACCGGAAAAACTGTTTTTT.

This clonotype was counted ten times or more. J is TRBJ1-1 and V is TRBV20-1; no firm D call. Trimming stripped 5 bases from V and 10 bases from J, with 17 bases between. CDR1 and CDR2 from the germline V gene are DFQATT and SNEGSKA (reference sequence). The CDR3 is made up of 12 amino acids. The CDR3 nucleotides are TGCAGTGCTCCAAGAAGATCCCCTCCAGCTTTCTTT. The encoded protein is CSAPRRSPPAFF.

The chain combines TRBV6-2 or TRBV6-3 with TRBJ2-2; D is uncertain. The length of the CDR3 is 18 residues. Per the germline V gene, CDR1 is MNHEY and CDR2 is SVGEGT. V was shortened by 2 bases and J by 4 bases, with 20 bases between the two germline ends. The CDR3 region has the DNA TGTGCCAGCAGTTACCCTTTAACACGTATCCGAGTCACCGGGGAGCTGTTTTTT. Its translation is CASSYPLTRIRVTGELFF.

The table lists this clonotype with many counts. V and J are TRBV30 and TRBJ1-1; TRBD1 is a possible D gene (6 bases). With 3 bases removed from V and 3 bases from J, the gap between germline ends came to 11 bases. This CDR3 region has 13 residues. The germline V gene has CDR1 GTSNPN and CDR2 SVGIG (reference sequence). The CDR3 reads CAWRVRGDTEAFF. CDR3 DNA sequence: TGTGCCTGGAGGGTTAGGGGGGACACTGAAGCTTTCTTT.

Ten or more counts support this clonotype. V usage is TRBV6-2 or TRBV6-3 and J usage is TRBJ2-2; TRBD2 matches at 7 bases. Per germline, CDR1 MNHEY and CDR2 SVGEGT. The CDR3 consists of 14 residues. V trimming: 5 bases; J trimming: 4 bases; junction bases outside the gene matches: 4. In DNA form, the CDR3 reads TGTGCCAGCAGTCCCTCGGGGGGCACCGGGGAGCTGTTTTTT. Protein product: CASSPSGGTGELFF.

A few counts support this clonotype. The V gene is TRBV19, the J gene TRBJ2-5, with a possible D match to TRBD2 (5 bases). The V gene's germline CDR1 is LNHDA and CDR2 SQIVND (reference sequence). V lost 3 bases, J lost 5 bases, and 19 bases lay in between. This CDR3 region has 16 residues. CDR3 sequence: CASSIQASSPSETQYF. CDR3 bases: TGTGCCAGTAGTATTCAGGCTTCTAGCCCGTCGGAGACCCAGTACTTC.

This clonotype was detected ten times or more. J is TRBJ1-6 and V is TRBV20-1, with 7 bases identical to TRBD1. Germline assignment: CDR1 DFQATT and CDR2 SNEGSKA (reference sequence). V dropped 0 bases and J dropped 6; count of bases not matched to a gene: 2. The CDR3 sequence is 14 residues long. CDR3 DNA: TGCAGTGCTAGAGAGGCAGGGGGTAATTCACCCCTCCACTTT. Protein product: CSAREAGGNSPLHF.

This clonotype has more than one count but fewer than ten. The chain uses TRBV7-2 and TRBJ1-2; TRBD1 aligns across 9 bases. The V gene's germline CDR1 is SGHTA and CDR2 FQGNSA. The CDR3 length is 13 residues. J was trimmed by 8 bases and V by 6 bases; bases with no gene match: 7. CDR3 sequence: CASSLGQGIGYTF. DNA for the CDR3: TGTGCCAGCAGTCTAGGACAGGGGATCGGCTACACCTTC.

This clonotype was picked up many times. The chain joins TRBV7-6 to TRBJ2-1; 12 bases agree with TRBD2. V lost 3 bases to trimming and J lost 5 bases; unmatched junction nucleotides: 5. CDR1 and CDR2 from the germline V gene are SGHVS and FNYEAQ. This CDR3 is built from 16 residues. As DNA, the CDR3 is TGTGCCAGCAGCTTTGAAACTAGCGGGAGGAACAATGAGCAGTTCTTC. The encoded protein is CASSFETSGRNNEQFF.

V and J are TRBV24-1 and TRBJ2-7, with D perhaps matching TRBD1 or TRBD2 (5 bases each). The V gene lost 5 bases and the J gene lost 0 bases, with 16 bases spanning the gap. Germline CDR1 and CDR2: KGHDR and SFDVKD. The CDR3 consists of 16 residues. The CDR3 spells CATSGGIRRPSYEQYF. CDR3 nucleotide sequence: TGTGCCACCAGTGGGGGGATAAGGAGACCCTCCTACGAGCAGTACTTC.

J is TRBJ2-1 and V is TRBV9; 8 nucleotides align to TRBD1. There are 15 residues in the CDR3. Germline values: CDR1 SGDLS, CDR2 YYNGEE. Trimming at V came to 0 bases and at J to 3 bases, leaving 2 bases not matched to a gene. The CDR3 DNA reads as TGTGCCAGCAGCGTAGAAGGGACAGGCTACAATGAGCAGTTCTTC. Translating gives CASSVEGTGYNEQFF.

A few counts support this clonotype. This sequence joins TRBV20-1 and TRBJ2-3; 7 nucleotides agree with TRBD2. Trimming at V came to 0 bases and at J to 2 bases, leaving 11 bases not matched to a gene. This CDR3 has 17 residues. Germline-derived CDR1 and CDR2 are DFQATT and SNEGSKA (reference sequence). The CDR3 DNA sequence: TGCAGTGCTAGAGATTGGTTGCCTAGCGGACCCACAGATACGCAGTATTTT. It translates to CSARDWLPSGPTDTQYF.

The chain is built from TRBV19 and TRBJ1-2; D ambiguous. Trimming took off 3 bases at V and 0 bases at J, with 5 bases between the two ends. The germline V gene has CDR1 LNHDA and CDR2 SQIVND (reference sequence). The CDR3 spans 13 residues. This CDR3 reads CASSMVTNYGYTF. The DNA for the CDR3 is TGTGCCAGTAGTATGGTGACTAACTATGGCTACACCTTC.

The CDR3 protein is CATRNKLDPINQYEQYF. In nucleotides, the CDR3 is TGTGCCACCCGAAATAAATTAGATCCAATAAACCAATACGAGCAGTACTTC. The rearrangement uses TRBV7-2 and TRBJ2-7; D not resolved. The CDR3 runs 17 residues. CDR1 is SGHTA and CDR2 is FQGNSA in the germline V gene. With 10 bases removed from V and 4 bases from J, the gap between germline ends came to 29 bases.

In this sample, this clonotype turned up a few times. V usage is TRBV20-1 and J usage is TRBJ2-1, with 9 bases aligning to TRBD2. Per germline, CDR1 DFQATT and CDR2 SNEGSKA (reference sequence). Trimming took 3 bases from V and 6 from J; bases not matched to a gene: 15. CDR3 length: 17 amino acids. The CDR3 DNA sequence: TGCAGTGCTAGGCCTCCTATAGCGGGAGTTTGGGTCAATGAGCAGTTCTTC. This translates into CSARPPIAGVWVNEQFF.

Only one count was recorded for this clonotype. Since a much larger clone is just one base distant, this may be a read error. The final CDR3 position lacks the conserved phenylalanine or tryptophan, pointing to a likely read error. DNA for the CDR3: TGCGCCAGCACCCTGGCGGGGGACACTGAAGCTTTCCTT. Translated, it gives CASTLAGDTEAFL. The rearrangement joins TRBV5-1 to TRBJ1-1; D may be TRBD1 (5 bases). The CDR3 is made up of 13 amino acids. Trimming took 6 bases from V and 3 from J, leaving 12 bases between them. Germline CDR1 SGHRS, CDR2 YFSETQ.